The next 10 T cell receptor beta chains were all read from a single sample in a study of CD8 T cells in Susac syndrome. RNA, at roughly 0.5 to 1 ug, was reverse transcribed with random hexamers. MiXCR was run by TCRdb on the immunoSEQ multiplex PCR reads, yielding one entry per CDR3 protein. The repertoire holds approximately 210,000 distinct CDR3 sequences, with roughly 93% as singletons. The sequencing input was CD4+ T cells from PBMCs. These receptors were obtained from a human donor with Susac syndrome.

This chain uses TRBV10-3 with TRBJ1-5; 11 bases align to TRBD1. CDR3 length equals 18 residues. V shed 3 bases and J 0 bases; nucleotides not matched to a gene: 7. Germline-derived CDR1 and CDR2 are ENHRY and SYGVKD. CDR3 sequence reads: CAISDPGQGGDSNQPQHF. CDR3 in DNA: TGTGCCATCAGTGACCCGGGACAGGGGGGGGATAGCAATCAGCCCCAGCATTTT.

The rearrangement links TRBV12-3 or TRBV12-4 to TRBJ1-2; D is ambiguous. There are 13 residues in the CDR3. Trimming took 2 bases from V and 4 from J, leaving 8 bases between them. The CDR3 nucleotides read TGTGCCAGCAGTTTACTGACGGTCTATGGCTACACCTTC. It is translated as CASSLLTVYGYTF.

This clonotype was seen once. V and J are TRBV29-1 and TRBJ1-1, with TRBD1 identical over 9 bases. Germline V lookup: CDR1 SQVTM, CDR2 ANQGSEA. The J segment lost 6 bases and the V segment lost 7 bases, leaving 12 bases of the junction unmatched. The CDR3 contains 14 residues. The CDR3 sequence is CSGGNRGPGSEAFF. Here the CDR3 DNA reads TGCAGCGGGGGGAACAGGGGGCCTGGCTCTGAAGCTTTCTTT.

The CDR3 DNA reads as TGTGCCAGCAGTGAACACAGAGACAGGGAGGCTGAAGCTTTCTTT. Encoded protein: CASSEHRDREAEAFF. The chain joins TRBV25-1 to TRBJ1-1, with TRBD1 matching 7 bases. The germline V gene encodes CDR1 MGHDK and CDR2 SYGVNS. Trimming removed 2 bases from V and 6 bases from J; junction bases left unmatched: 9. The CDR3 is 15 residues long.

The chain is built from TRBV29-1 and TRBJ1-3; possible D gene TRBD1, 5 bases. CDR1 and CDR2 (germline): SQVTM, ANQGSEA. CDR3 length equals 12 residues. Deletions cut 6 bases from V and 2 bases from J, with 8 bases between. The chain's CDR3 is CSVRETGNTIYF. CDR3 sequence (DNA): TGCAGCGTCAGGGAGACTGGAAACACCATATATTTT.

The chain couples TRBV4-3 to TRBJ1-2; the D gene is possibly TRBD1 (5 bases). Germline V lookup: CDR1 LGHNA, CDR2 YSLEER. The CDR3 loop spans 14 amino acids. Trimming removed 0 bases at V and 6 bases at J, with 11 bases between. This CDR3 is CASSQESGQHGYTF. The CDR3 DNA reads TGCGCCAGCAGCCAAGAGTCAGGGCAACATGGCTACACCTTC.

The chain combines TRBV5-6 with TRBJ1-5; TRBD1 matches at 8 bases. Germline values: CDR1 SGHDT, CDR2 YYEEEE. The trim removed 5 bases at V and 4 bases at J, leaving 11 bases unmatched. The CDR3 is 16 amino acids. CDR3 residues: CASRDRGPPRNQPQHF. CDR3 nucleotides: TGTGCCAGCAGAGACAGGGGACCCCCGCGGAATCAGCCCCAGCATTTT. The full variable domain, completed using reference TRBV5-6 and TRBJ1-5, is DAGVTQSPTHLIKTRGQQVTLRCSPKSGHDTVSWYQQALGQGPQFIFQYYEEEERQRGNFPDRFSGHQFPNYSSELNVNALLLGDSALYLCASRDRGPPRNQPQHFGDGTRLSIL.

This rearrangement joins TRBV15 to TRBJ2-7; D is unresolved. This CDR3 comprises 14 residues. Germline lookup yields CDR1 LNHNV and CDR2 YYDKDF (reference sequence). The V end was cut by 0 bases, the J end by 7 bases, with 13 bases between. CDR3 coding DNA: TGTGCCACCAGCAGAGATGCCAGGTTAGGTGAGCAGTACTTC. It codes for CATSRDARLGEQYF.

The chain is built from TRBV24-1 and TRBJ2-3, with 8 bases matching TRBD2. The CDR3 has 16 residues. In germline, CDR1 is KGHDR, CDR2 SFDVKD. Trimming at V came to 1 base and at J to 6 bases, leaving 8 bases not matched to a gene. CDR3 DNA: TGTGCCACCAGTGATTTAACTAGCGGCTCAAAGGATACGCAGTATTTT. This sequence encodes CATSDLTSGSKDTQYF.

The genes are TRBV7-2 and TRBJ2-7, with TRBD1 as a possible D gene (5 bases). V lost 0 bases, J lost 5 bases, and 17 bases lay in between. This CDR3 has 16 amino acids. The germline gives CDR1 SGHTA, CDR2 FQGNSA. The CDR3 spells CASSLAQAAGLNEQYF. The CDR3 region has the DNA TGTGCCAGCAGCTTAGCGCAGGCTGCAGGGCTCAACGAGCAGTACTTC.